These 26 T cell receptor beta chains came from one sample sequenced in a study of T-cell memory formation after mild COVID-19. Via MiXCR, TCRdb re-called the 5' RACE reads, giving one row per CDR3 protein. The sample records about 500,000 distinct CDR3 sequences, around 21% being singletons. The sequenced material came from PBMCs or a T cell subset sorted from them (not recorded which). The receptors originated from an adult woman who had mild COVID-19 (a few samples of this study predate the infection). Cell type and time point are not known.

There are a few counts of this clonotype. The chain is built from TRBV12-3 or TRBV12-4 and TRBJ2-6; 7 bases fit TRBD1. This CDR3 contains 17 residues. V lost 5 bases to trimming and J lost 0 bases; unmatched junction nucleotides: 7. The CDR3 is CASSRQGLGSGANVLTF. The CDR3 coding sequence is TGTGCCAGCAGTCGACAGGGCCTAGGCTCTGGGGCCAACGTCCTGACTTTC.

The chain couples TRBV7-6 to TRBJ2-3, with D hard to call. The CDR3 covers 17 residues. Germline V gene data show CDR1 as SGHVS and CDR2 as FNYEAQ. Trimming removed 5 bases at V and 2 bases at J, with 20 bases between. CDR3 sequence (DNA): TGTGCCAGCAGCCCGGTCCGCAGGCGTTTATCCACAGATACGCAGTATTTT. It is translated as CASSPVRRRLSTDTQYF.

The chain carries TRBV24-1 and TRBJ2-3; D is perhaps TRBD1 (5 bases). V shed 9 bases and J shed 6 bases, with 12 bases lying between them. The CDR3 sequence is 12 residues long. Germline V gives CDR1 KGHDR, CDR2 SFDVKD. In DNA, the CDR3 is TGTGCCACCGGGCAGGGAAGGGATACGCAGTATTTT. This sequence encodes CATGQGRDTQYF.

This clonotype was detected once. V and J are TRBV5-4 and TRBJ2-1; 7 bases align to TRBD1. The CDR3 runs to 12 residues. Germline V gene lookup returns CDR1 SGHNT and CDR2 YYREEE (reference sequence). V gave up 4 bases and J gave up 9 bases; unmatched junction bases: 4. The CDR3 region has the DNA TGTGCCAGCAGCAGACAGGGTAGTGAGCAGTTCTTC. Its protein is CASSRQGSEQFF.

This clonotype was picked up a small number of times. The V gene is TRBV13, the J gene TRBJ2-6, with 9 bases identical to TRBD1. The CDR3 length is 18 residues. Per germline, CDR1 PRHDT and CDR2 FYEKMQ (reference sequence). The trim removed 0 bases at V and 4 bases at J, leaving 7 bases unmatched. CDR3 region: CASSLGFYRGLGANVLTF. The CDR3 bases are TGTGCCAGCAGCTTAGGATTTTACAGGGGGCTCGGGGCCAACGTCCTGACTTTC.

This clonotype has a handful of counts. The V call is TRBV6-6, the J call TRBJ2-5; perhaps TRBD1 as D (6 bases). From germline, CDR1 is MNHNY and CDR2 SVGAGI (reference sequence). The CDR3 extends over 14 amino acids. V was shortened by 2 bases and J by 3 bases, with 10 bases between the two germline ends. The CDR3 here is CASSYRDTKETQYF. The CDR3 region has the DNA TGTGCCAGCAGTTACAGGGACACAAAAGAGACCCAGTACTTC.

In its sample, this clonotype was seen a few times. The chain uses TRBV4-1 and TRBJ2-1; D remains ambiguous. The CDR3 is 13 residues long. V was cut by 1 base and J by 9 bases, with 10 bases left in between. Germline CDR1 reads MGHRA; CDR2 reads YSYEKL. DNA for the CDR3: TGCGCCAGCAGCCAAGTCTCTCCATCTGAGCAGTTCTTC. The encoded protein is CASSQVSPSEQFF.

This clonotype has just a few counts. The CDR3: CASSPQRGGSSTDTQYF. For the CDR3, the DNA is TGTGCCAGCAGCCCCCAAAGAGGGGGGAGTAGCACAGATACGCAGTATTTT. The chain carries TRBV4-2 and TRBJ2-3, with D perhaps matching TRBD1 or TRBD2 (6 bases each). Germline CDR1 LGHNA, CDR2 YNFKEQ. Trimming removed 4 bases from V and 0 bases from J, with 17 bases in between. CDR3 length: 17 residues.

This clonotype has a handful of counts. The chain has TRBV24-1 and TRBJ2-1, with a possible D match to TRBD1 (5 bases). In germline, CDR1 is KGHDR, CDR2 SFDVKD. Trimming took 4 bases from V and 8 from J, leaving 14 bases between them. The CDR3 is 14 amino acids. The CDR3 protein is CATSDPNLGDEQFF. As DNA, the CDR3 is TGTGCCACCAGTGACCCCAACTTAGGGGATGAGCAGTTCTTC.

This rearrangement joins TRBV11-3 to TRBJ1-4; TRBD1 agrees at 7 bases. CDR1 and CDR2 from the germline V gene are SGHNT and YENEEA. The CDR3 runs to 16 residues. The V segment lost 4 bases and the J segment 0 bases; nucleotides outside the gene matches: 5. CDR3 coding DNA: TGTGCCAGCAGCTCAGGGGGAGGAACAACTAATGAAAAACTGTTTTTT. Residues: CASSSGGGTTNEKLFF.

In its sample, this clonotype was seen a few times. This sequence joins TRBV6-2 or TRBV6-3 and TRBJ2-3; perhaps TRBD2 as D (6 bases). Germline V gene lookup returns CDR1 MNHEY and CDR2 SVGEGT. The CDR3 is 18 amino acids. V lost 5 bases and J 1 base, leaving 22 bases between the germline ends. The CDR3 nucleotides are TGTGCCAGCAGTAGTCACTTAGCGGATACGGCCGGCACAGATACGCAGTATTTT. Residues: CASSSHLADTAGTDTQYF.

This clonotype was counted between two and nine times. The rearrangement links TRBV7-8 to TRBJ2-2, with D perhaps matching TRBD1 (5 bases). CDR3 length: 13 residues. Germline lookup yields CDR1 SGHVS and CDR2 FQNEAQ. V lost 1 base, J lost 7 bases, and 7 bases lay in between. The DNA of the CDR3 is TGTGCCAGCAGCTTAGAGGGGATCGGGGAGCTGTTTTTT. It encodes CASSLEGIGELFF.

This clonotype was detected a few times. The chain recombines TRBV5-4 with TRBJ2-3; TRBD2 agrees at 9 bases. The junction had 14 bases not matched to a gene; V was cut back by 4 bases and J by 8 bases. Germline CDR1 SGHNT, CDR2 YYREEE (reference sequence). The CDR3 covers 16 residues. In DNA form, the CDR3 reads TGTGCCAGCAGCACGACTAGCGGTGGAACATGGGGTACGCAGTATTTT. Its translation is CASSTTSGGTWGTQYF.

This clonotype has only a few counts. This chain links TRBV29-1 with TRBJ2-7, with TRBD2 matching 12 bases. The CDR3 contains 16 residues. With V trimmed by 6 bases and J by 5 bases, 14 bases remained unmatched. Germline V gene data show CDR1 as SQVTM and CDR2 as ANQGSEA. CDR3 sequence (DNA): TGCAGCGTCGCCCCCCTACGACTAGCGGGAGTGGACGAGCAGTACTTC. Translating gives CSVAPLRLAGVDEQYF.

The chain combines TRBV6-5 with TRBJ2-1; 10 bases align to TRBD1. CDR1 MNHEY and CDR2 SVGAGI come from the germline V gene. This CDR3 has 14 amino acids. Trimming at V came to 7 bases and at J to 7 bases, leaving 7 bases not matched to a gene. CDR3 residues: CASTSGQGVNEQFF. The CDR3 DNA is TGTGCCAGCACCTCCGGACAGGGGGTTAATGAGCAGTTCTTC.

This clonotype was counted between two and nine times. The CDR3 spells CATSDSYFETQYF. The DNA for the CDR3 is TGTGCCACCAGTGATTCCTACTTTGAGACCCAGTACTTC. The J gene is TRBJ2-5, the V gene TRBV24-1, with D uncertain. Per the germline V gene, CDR1 is KGHDR and CDR2 is SFDVKD. The ends were cut back, 2 bases at V and 5 bases at J, with 8 bases in the middle. The CDR3 runs to 13 residues.

There are a few counts of this clonotype. The chain is built from TRBV19 and TRBJ2-3; D gene unclear. This CDR3 region has 14 residues. Trimming pared 5 bases from V and 6 bases from J, leaving 15 bases between. Germline lookup yields CDR1 LNHDA and CDR2 SQIVND (reference sequence). The CDR3 protein is CASSPPRTTDTQYF. CDR3 coding DNA: TGTGCCAGTAGTCCGCCGAGGACGACGGATACGCAGTATTTT.

This clonotype was recorded many times. CDR3 nucleotide sequence: TGTGCCAGCGACAGGGATTTGAGGAAACCACCCCTCCACTTT. Its translation: CASDRDLRKPPLHF. V is TRBV5-5 and J is TRBJ1-6; 7 bases map to TRBD1. After removal of 7 bases from V and 11 bases from J, the junction contained 12 bases not matched to a gene. Germline loops: CDR1 SGHKS, CDR2 YYEKEE (reference sequence). The CDR3 contains 14 residues.

This clonotype occurred a few times. The rearrangement uses TRBV7-9 and TRBJ2-3; 8 positions match TRBD2. The germline V gene encodes CDR1 SEHNR and CDR2 FQNEAQ (reference sequence). With 1 base clipped from V and 8 bases from J, the junction kept 8 bases outside the gene matches. This CDR3 region has 15 residues. The CDR3 loop is CASSLGSGGRGTQYF. CDR3 bases: TGTGCCAGCAGCTTAGGCAGCGGGGGCCGAGGTACGCAGTATTTT.

The rearrangement links TRBV3-1 to TRBJ2-7, with D unresolved. V shed 3 bases and J shed 2 bases, with 11 bases lying between them. The length of the CDR3 is 14 residues. CDR1 and CDR2 from the germline V gene are LGHDT and YNNKEL (reference sequence). CDR3 sequence: CASSQSGPPYEQYF. CDR3 DNA: TGTGCCAGCAGCCAGTCTGGGCCACCCTACGAGCAGTACTTC.

The chain couples TRBV10-3 to TRBJ2-2, with D tentatively TRBD2 (5 bases). Per the germline V gene, CDR1 is ENHRY and CDR2 is SYGVKD. The CDR3 length is 14 residues. The V and J ends lost 7 bases and 5 bases respectively, with 14 bases between them. The CDR3, as DNA: TGTGCCATCACCGGGATTTCAGGAACCGGGGAGCTGTTTTTT. Its protein product is CAITGISGTGELFF.

This clonotype has more than one count but fewer than ten. This chain connects TRBV4-3 to TRBJ2-1, with D tentatively TRBD1 or TRBD2 (5 bases each). The V and J ends lost 0 bases and 9 bases respectively, with 15 bases between them. Germline CDR1 and CDR2: LGHNA and YSLEER. CDR3 length: 15 residues. The chain's CDR3 is CASSQDRAPRGEQFF. The CDR3 region has the DNA TGCGCCAGCAGCCAAGATCGGGCGCCGAGGGGTGAGCAGTTCTTC.

DNA of the CDR3: TGTGCCAGCAGCTTAGGAGGGGCGCAGAAGACCCAGTACTTC. This codes for CASSLGGAQKTQYF. J is TRBJ2-5 and V is TRBV7-2; D may be TRBD1 or TRBD2 (5 bases each). The CDR3 loop spans 14 amino acids. The ends were cut back, 1 base at V and 6 bases at J, with 12 bases in the middle. Germline V gene sequence: CDR1 SGHTA, CDR2 FQGNSA.

This clonotype was seen a handful of times. V usage is TRBV7-8 and J usage is TRBJ2-7, with D unresolved. Germline-derived CDR1 and CDR2 are SGHVS and FQNEAQ. V was cut by 2 bases and J by 2 bases, with 7 bases left in between. The CDR3 loop spans 13 amino acids. The CDR3: CASSLFVAYEQYF. The CDR3 nucleotides read TGTGCCAGCAGCTTATTTGTCGCCTACGAGCAGTACTTC. Full variable domain (missing parts from reference TRBV7-8 and TRBJ2-7): GAGVSQSPRYKVAKRGQDVALRCDPISGHVSLFWYQQALGQGPEFLTYFQNEAQLDKSGLPSDRFFAERPEGSVSTLKIQRTQQEDSAVYLCASSLFVAYEQYFGPGTRLTVT.

This clonotype was seen a few times. The V call is TRBV6-2 or TRBV6-3, the J call TRBJ2-2, with a tentative D call TRBD1 (5 bases). Germline V gives CDR1 MNHEY, CDR2 SVGEGT. V lost 6 bases to trimming and J lost 5 bases, with 10 bases between them. This CDR3 has 13 amino acids. The CDR3 bases are TGTGCCAGCAGACGAGCAGGGACCGGGGAGCTGTTTTTT. Encoded protein: CASRRAGTGELFF.

The chain is built from TRBV29-1 and TRBJ2-7; 8 bases line up with TRBD1. CDR3 length equals 13 residues. From germline, CDR1 is SQVTM and CDR2 ANQGSEA. V lost 6 bases and J lost 6; bases outside the gene matches: 10. In DNA form, the CDR3 reads TGCAGCGTAAGGACAGGGCAAATTCTCGAGCAGTACTTC. Translation gives CSVRTGQILEQYF.